This TCR beta chain was obtained from a study of shared clonotypes between healthy human individuals. Study as a whole: The plates for each donor numbered three CD4 naive, three CD4 memory, two CD8 naive and one CD8 memory.

The V and J ends lost 5 bases and 0 bases, in that order; junction bases with no gene match: 3. Germline V gene data show CDR1 as SGHTA and CDR2 as FQGNSA. The CDR3 has 14 residues. Some 30,000 T cell genomes, or roughly 200 ng DNA, went into the sorted-subset replicate PCRs. Produced via immunoSEQ multiplex PCR; TCRdb's table is partial and in-frame only. Altogether nearly 1 million clones are present, over 60% being singletons, with the ten largest covering 1.5%. Material: memory CD4+ T cells sorted from blood. Subset indicated: CD45RA-negative fraction. The receptor was derived from a man aged 18-30 years in good health. The chain carries TRBV7-2 and TRBJ2-7, with 8 bases matching TRBD2. The CDR3 DNA reads TGTGCCAGCAGCCGGGCGGGGGGCTCCTACGAGCAGTACTTC. Encoded protein: CASSRAGGSYEQYF.